These 14 T cell receptor beta chains came from one sample sequenced in a study of cytomegalovirus exposure and HLA in healthy donors. PCR amplification relied on 60 Vbeta primers (plus 13 Jbeta primers). Generated by immunoSEQ multiplex PCR, the TCRdb table keeps only in-frame clones and is missing some. The table has some 200,000 clones, roughly 80% seen once. The sample comprised PBMCs. The receptors originated from a girl aged 5 to 17 in good health and CMV-seronegative.

This clone was observed once. This chain joins TRBV9 and TRBJ1-1; no clear D. CDR1 and CDR2 from the germline V gene are SGDLS and YYNGEE. The CDR3 is 12 amino acids. V dropped 5 bases and J dropped 7 bases, with 12 bases sitting between them. The CDR3 is CASSRISGEAFF. The CDR3 nucleotides read TGTGCCAGCAGTAGGATCTCGGGTGAAGCTTTCTTT. Variable domain in full (rest from reference TRBV9 and TRBJ1-1): DSGVTQTPKHLITATGQRVTLRCSPRSGDLSVYWYQQSLDQGLQFLIQYYNGEERAKGNILERFSAQQFPDLHSELNLSSLELGDSALYFCASSRISGEAFFGQGTRLTVV.

The gene calls are TRBV27 and TRBJ2-7, with D possibly TRBD1 on 7 matching bases. The CDR3 consists of 17 residues. From germline, CDR1 is MNHEY and CDR2 SMNVEV (reference sequence). V was clipped by 3 bases and J by 4 bases, with 22 bases between them. The CDR3 DNA sequence: TGTGCCAGCAGTTTGCCAGGGGGGATCTCCGCCCCTTACGAGCAGTACTTC. It translates to CASSLPGGISAPYEQYF.

The chain has TRBV27 and TRBJ1-2; no firm D call. The V end was cut by 3 bases, the J end by 5 bases, with 13 bases between. The V gene's germline CDR1 is MNHEY and CDR2 SMNVEV (reference sequence). This CDR3 is 14 amino acids long. CDR3 residues: CASSFSGSVYGYTF. The CDR3 nucleotides are TGTGCCAGCAGTTTTAGTGGTAGTGTGTATGGCTACACCTTC.

The V call is TRBV2, the J call TRBJ2-3; 9 bases are a match to TRBD1. The germline gives CDR1 SNHLY, CDR2 FYNNEI. This CDR3 is 15 amino acids long. The trim removed 6 bases at V and 5 bases at J, leaving 9 bases unmatched. The CDR3 DNA follows: TGTGCCAGCAGACGCCGGGACAGGGAGGGAGATACGCAGTATTTT. As protein: CASRRRDREGDTQYF.

The rearrangement joins TRBV7-3 to TRBJ2-7; TRBD1 is a possible D gene (6 bases). The CDR3 spans 15 residues. V dropped 2 bases and J dropped 5 bases, with 16 bases sitting between them. Germline lookup yields CDR1 SGHTA and CDR2 FQGTGA. Here the CDR3 reads CASSLYGRGSDEQYF. For the CDR3, the DNA is TGTGCCAGCAGCTTATATGGCAGGGGTTCTGACGAGCAGTACTTC.

The gene calls are TRBV28 and TRBJ1-2; TRBD1 agrees at 11 bases. CDR1 is MDHEN and CDR2 is SYDVKM in the germline V gene. The length of the CDR3 is 16 residues. With V trimmed by 6 bases and J by 5 bases, 11 bases remained unmatched. Here the CDR3 reads CASSPTGTGGWYGYTF. CDR3 in DNA: TGTGCCAGCAGCCCAACCGGGACAGGGGGGTGGTATGGCTACACCTTC.

CDR3 region: CAISESSTRGPQHF. CDR3 DNA sequence: TGTGCCATCAGTGAGTCGAGCACCCGGGGACCCCAGCATTTT. The chain couples TRBV10-3 to TRBJ1-5; D gene unclear. The germline gives CDR1 ENHRY, CDR2 SYGVKD. V gave up 0 bases and J gave up 10 bases, with 13 bases separating them. The CDR3 is made up of 14 amino acids.

The J gene is TRBJ2-1, the V gene TRBV29-1, with TRBD2 as a possible D gene (6 bases). Trimming cost V 7 bases and J 7 bases, with 29 bases left between them. The germline gives CDR1 SQVTM, CDR2 ANQGSEA. The length of the CDR3 is 17 residues. CDR3 nucleotide sequence: TGCAGCGCGCGAATACCAGGACGGGGGACGAATTTAAATGAGCAGTTCTTC. Residues: CSARIPGRGTNLNEQFF.

The V gene is TRBV28, the J gene TRBJ1-4; D is possibly TRBD1 (6 bases). In germline, CDR1 is MDHEN, CDR2 SYDVKM. V gave up 5 bases and J gave up 10 bases, with 17 bases separating them. CDR3 size: 14 residues. DNA for the CDR3: TGTGCCAGCAGTCCGGGACATTATCTGAGAAAACTGTTTTTT. This gives the protein CASSPGHYLRKLFF.

The V and J genes are TRBV28 and TRBJ2-1, with TRBD1 identical over 7 bases. Looked up from germline, CDR1 is MDHEN and CDR2 is SYDVKM. Trimming removed 4 bases from V and 2 bases from J; junction bases left unmatched: 5. The CDR3 loop spans 15 amino acids. This CDR3 reads CASSSYGTAYNEQFF. CDR3 sequence (DNA): TGTGCCAGCAGTTCCTACGGGACAGCCTACAATGAGCAGTTCTTC.

The chain is built from TRBV30 and TRBJ1-2; TRBD1 matches 11 bases. The CDR3 consists of 15 residues. V was clipped by 3 bases and J by 3 bases; unmatched bases: 6. Germline V CDR1 and CDR2: GTSNPN, SVGIG (reference sequence). The CDR3 loop reads CAWSAGQGVDYGYTF. The CDR3 DNA follows: TGTGCCTGGAGCGCGGGACAGGGGGTGGACTATGGCTACACCTTC.

This clone was detected a few times. The chain has TRBV6-5 and TRBJ2-1; D gene ambiguous. Trimming pared 4 bases from V and 0 bases from J, leaving 10 bases between. The germline V gene encodes CDR1 MNHEY and CDR2 SVGAGI. This CDR3 has 15 amino acids. The CDR3 region has the DNA TGTGCCAGCAGTTCTCGTTCTAGCTCCTACAATGAGCAGTTCTTC. Amino acids: CASSSRSSSYNEQFF.

This chain joins TRBV4-1 and TRBJ2-7; 8 nucleotides agree with TRBD2. The J segment lost 5 bases and the V segment lost 2 bases, leaving 8 bases of the junction unmatched. Germline V lookup: CDR1 MGHRA, CDR2 YSYEKL. This CDR3 region has 15 residues. The CDR3 sequence is CASSQQGGRRDEQYF. DNA of the CDR3: TGCGCCAGCAGCCAACAGGGCGGGAGGCGCGACGAGCAGTACTTC.

This clone was seen a few times. The chain employs TRBV5-4 and TRBJ1-1, with D tentatively TRBD1 (5 bases). Germline CDR1 is SGHNT and CDR2 is YYREEE (reference sequence). The CDR3 is made up of 16 amino acids. The ends were cut back, 3 bases at V and 0 bases at J, with 15 bases in the middle. The CDR3, as DNA: TGTGCCAGCAGCTCTCCGGACATTTTTTTGAACACTGAAGCTTTCTTT. The encoded protein is CASSSPDIFLNTEAFF.